The 4 T cell receptor beta chains reported below all come from one sample, sequenced in a study of shared clonotypes between healthy human individuals. Some clones are missing from TCRdb's copy, which holds only in-frame ones; the method was immunoSEQ multiplex PCR. The table shows 2.3 million or so clones, with over 85% occurring only once. Input material: naive CD4+ T cells from PBMCs. As for subset: CD45RA+ positively selected. The receptors were sampled from a man in his late teens or twenties in good health. Some clones in this sample may be carry-over from other donors' samples.

J is TRBJ1-3 and V is TRBV7-2, with D perhaps TRBD1 (6 bases). Germline V CDR1 and CDR2: SGHTA, FQGNSA. The CDR3 totals 15 residues. V was clipped by 6 bases and J by 0 bases, with 12 bases between them. CDR3 DNA: TGTGCCAGCAGTTCCGGACAGTTCTCTGGAAACACCATATATTTT. It codes for CASSSGQFSGNTIYF.

The chain couples TRBV28 to TRBJ2-1; D call uncertain. V was pared by 2 bases and J by 5 bases, with 10 bases between. This CDR3 comprises 14 residues. The germline V gene encodes CDR1 MDHEN and CDR2 SYDVKM. The CDR3 reads CASSLATIHNEQFF. In nucleotides, the CDR3 is TGTGCCAGCAGTTTAGCGACGATCCACAATGAGCAGTTCTTC.

The chain carries TRBV19 and TRBJ1-1; D might be TRBD1 (6 bases). The germline CDR1 and CDR2 sequences are LNHDA and SQIVND (reference sequence). This CDR3 has 15 residues. The V and J ends lost 4 bases and 5 bases respectively, with 17 bases between them. Here the CDR3 reads CASSTRTGGRTEAFF. As DNA, the CDR3 is TGTGCCAGTAGTACCCGTACGGGGGGCAGGACTGAAGCTTTCTTT.

The V call is TRBV2, the J call TRBJ2-1, with a possible D match to TRBD1 (5 bases). V lost 7 bases, J lost 9 bases, and 22 bases lay in between. The V gene's germline CDR1 is SNHLY and CDR2 FYNNEI. The CDR3 extends over 15 amino acids. CDR3 in amino acids: CASNGVAGSISEQFF. CDR3 in DNA: TGTGCCAGCAATGGGGTGGCAGGGTCCATCAGTGAGCAGTTCTTC.